Here is one TCR beta chain with its context. These data come from a study of blood T cell repertoires in COVID-19. Study-wide context: Both acute and convalescent COVID-19 samples were obtained from the United States, Italy and Spain. T cells, B-cell-depleted T cells, or PBMCs supplied cDNA or gDNA.

Looked up from germline, CDR1 is SGDLS and CDR2 is YYNGEE. With 4 bases clipped from V and 6 bases from J, the junction kept 8 bases outside the gene matches. This CDR3 comprises 14 residues. Per the study methods: Scientists estimated how many nucleated cells there were by amplifying reference gene primers. Data came from immunoSEQ multiplex PCR; TCRdb stores just in-frame clones and leaves some out. Clone size and the V and J calls come from that table; the DNA yielded D and trimming. The table lists 100,000 to 120,000 clones, about 80% of them singletons, with approximately 19% in the top ten. The sequence came from a woman in her seventies with acute or convalescent COVID-19. The chain joins TRBV9 to TRBJ1-2, with TRBD1 identical over 8 bases. The sample was peripheral blood. The DNA of the CDR3 is TGTGCCAGCAGCAGAGGACAGGGAATAGATGGCTACACCTTC. It is translated as CASSRGQGIDGYTF. The whole variable domain, remainder taken from reference TRBV9 and TRBJ1-2, is DSGVTQTPKHLITATGQRVTLRCSPRSGDLSVYWYQQSLDQGLQFLIQYYNGEERAKGNILERFSAQQFPDLHSELNLSSLELGDSALYFCASSRGQGIDGYTFGSGTRLTVV.